One and the same sample provided the 14 T cell receptor beta chains below, sequenced in a study of identical twins' blood T cells (dated by TCRdb to about 2013). The receptor library was made with 5' RACE. Sequencing was carried out with an Illumina Genome Analyzer IIx. TCRdb reworked the public reads: Q25 trimming with fastp, MiXCR clone assembly, productive beta chains retained. Rows are combined by CDR3 protein, so each entry shows the most common genes and DNA. A total of a few hundred thousand distinct CDR3 sequences appear in this sample, 25% to 35% of them only once. The top ten clones comprise around 5.6% of the sample. The material sequenced was PBMCs. These receptor sequences come from a woman between 18 and 49 years old in good health.

The genes are TRBV9 and TRBJ1-2; D unresolved. The CDR3 covers 15 residues. The germline gives CDR1 SGDLS, CDR2 YYNGEE. The V end was cut by 0 bases, the J end by 0 bases, with 9 bases between. CDR3 DNA: TGTGCCAGCAGCGTAGGCACAGTAGCTAACTATGGCTACACCTTC. Protein product: CASSVGTVANYGYTF.

This clonotype was seen a handful of times. The V and J genes are TRBV6-4 and TRBJ1-3; weak D call: TRBD1 (6 bases). There are 13 residues in the CDR3. The V gene lost 11 bases and the J gene lost 6 bases, with 17 bases spanning the gap. Germline V lookup: CDR1 MRHNA, CDR2 SNTAGT. This chain's CDR3 is CAEQGVSENTIYF. DNA for the CDR3: TGTGCCGAACAGGGAGTCAGCGAAAACACCATATATTTT.

In its sample, this clonotype was seen a few times. The V and J genes are TRBV7-9 and TRBJ1-4, with D uncertain. The CDR3 loop spans 14 amino acids. Deletions cut 3 bases from V and 0 bases from J, with 5 bases between. CDR1 is SEHNR and CDR2 is FQNEAQ in the germline V gene (reference sequence). This chain's CDR3 is CASSFDTTNEKLFF. In DNA form, the CDR3 reads TGTGCCAGCAGCTTTGATACAACTAATGAAAAACTGTTTTTT.

Only a few counts were recorded for this clonotype. The rearrangement uses TRBV20-1 and TRBJ2-5; D is ambiguous. The CDR3 totals 13 residues. The germline CDR1 and CDR2 sequences are DFQATT and SNEGSKA (reference sequence). Trimming removed 2 bases at V and 1 base at J, with 8 bases between. The CDR3 DNA is TGCAGTGCTAGACTTACAGCCCAAGAGACCCAGTACTTC. It codes for CSARLTAQETQYF.

V and J are TRBV3-1 and TRBJ1-5; TRBD1 might be the D (6 bases). Trimming took 3 bases from V and 8 from J, leaving 11 bases between them. This CDR3 is 13 amino acids long. The germline CDR1 and CDR2 sequences are LGHDT and YNNKEL (reference sequence). CDR3 DNA sequence: TGTGCCAGCAGCCAGGGGGGCTCTAAGCCCCAGCATTTT. It yields the protein CASSQGGSKPQHF.

A word on this clonotype: Lacking the conserved final phenylalanine or tryptophan, this CDR3 likely reflects a read error. V and J are TRBV11-2 and TRBJ1-1; no clear D gene. Germline loops: CDR1 SGHAT, CDR2 FQNNGV. Trimming pared 3 bases from V and 2 bases from J, leaving 4 bases between. The CDR3 extends over 12 amino acids. CDR3 sequence reads: CASSFINTEAFL. CDR3 in DNA: TGTGCCAGCAGCTTTATTAACACTGAAGCTTTCCTT.

The chain joins TRBV12-3 or TRBV12-4 to TRBJ1-1; D is uncertain. The CDR3 is made up of 16 amino acids. Trimming removed 3 bases at V and 4 bases at J, with 18 bases between. The CDR3 here is CASSLLQLWKSTEAFF. The CDR3 nucleotides read TGTGCCAGCAGTTTGCTCCAGTTATGGAAGAGCACTGAAGCTTTCTTT.

This clonotype was seen more than once but under ten times. V is TRBV7-9 and J is TRBJ1-2; D is possibly TRBD1 (5 bases). CDR3 length equals 15 residues. V lost 5 bases to trimming and J lost 4 bases, with 17 bases between them. CDR1 is SEHNR, CDR2 FQNEAQ, per germline (reference sequence). In DNA form, the CDR3 reads TGTGCCAGCAGCATCCATGACAGCTTACCCTATGGCTACACCTTC. Its translation: CASSIHDSLPYGYTF.

The chain is built from TRBV6-2 or TRBV6-3 and TRBJ1-2, with D tentatively TRBD1 (5 bases). The CDR3 runs to 15 residues. V lost 6 bases, J lost 4 bases, and 18 bases lay in between. Germline V CDR1 and CDR2: MNHEY, SVGEGT. The CDR3 protein is CASRVTGLPPYGYTF. In DNA, the CDR3 is TGTGCCAGCAGAGTAACGGGACTACCGCCCTATGGCTACACCTTC.

This clonotype was seen many times. This chain connects TRBV10-3 to TRBJ2-5; no firm D call. V lost 6 bases, J lost 1 base, and 6 bases lay in between. The CDR3 consists of 12 residues. Germline V CDR1 and CDR2: ENHRY, SYGVKD. CDR3 region: CAISSVQETQYF. The CDR3, as DNA: TGTGCCATCAGCAGCGTCCAAGAGACCCAGTACTTC.

This clonotype occurred a few times. For the CDR3, the DNA is TGTGCCAGCAGTCCTAATATGGGTAGCGGGGAGCTGTTTTTT. Its protein product is CASSPNMGSGELFF. This chain uses TRBV27 with TRBJ2-2; D unresolved. The CDR3 loop spans 14 amino acids. The V end lost 5 bases, the J end lost 7 bases, and 14 bases lay between the germline ends. Per germline, CDR1 MNHEY and CDR2 SMNVEV (reference sequence).

The rearrangement joins TRBV20-1 to TRBJ2-5, with 7 bases fitting TRBD1. The germline V gene has CDR1 DFQATT and CDR2 SNEGSKA (reference sequence). This CDR3 region has 13 residues. The V gene end was trimmed by 2 bases and the J gene end by 5 bases; junction bases not matched to a gene: 5. The CDR3 region has the DNA TGCAGTGCTAGATCCACAGGGGAGGAGACCCAGTACTTC. The encoded protein is CSARSTGEETQYF.

This clonotype showed up many times. This sequence joins TRBV5-1 and TRBJ1-1; no reliable D call. There are 14 residues in the CDR3. Germline-derived CDR1 and CDR2 are SGHRS and YFSETQ. V gave up 6 bases and J gave up 1 base, with 13 bases separating them. In nucleotides, the CDR3 is TGCGCCAGCATCGAGAACCCCGAGAACACTGAAGCTTTCTTT. It specifies CASIENPENTEAFF. The variable domain in full, with the rest retrieved from reference TRBV5-1 and TRBJ1-1, is KAGVTQTPRYLIKTRGQQVTLSCSPISGHRSVSWYQQTPGQGLQFLFEYFSETQRNKGNFPGRFSGRQFSNSRSEMNVSTLELGDSALYLCASIENPENTEAFFGQGTRLTVV.

This clonotype occurred many times. This sequence joins TRBV25-1 and TRBJ1-2; no firm D call. Deletions cut 1 base from V and 5 bases from J, with 11 bases between. This CDR3 spans 14 amino acids. The germline V gene encodes CDR1 MGHDK and CDR2 SYGVNS. The CDR3 sequence: CASSESGQLYGYTF. The CDR3 DNA follows: TGTGCCAGCAGTGAATCCGGGCAACTGTATGGCTACACCTTC.